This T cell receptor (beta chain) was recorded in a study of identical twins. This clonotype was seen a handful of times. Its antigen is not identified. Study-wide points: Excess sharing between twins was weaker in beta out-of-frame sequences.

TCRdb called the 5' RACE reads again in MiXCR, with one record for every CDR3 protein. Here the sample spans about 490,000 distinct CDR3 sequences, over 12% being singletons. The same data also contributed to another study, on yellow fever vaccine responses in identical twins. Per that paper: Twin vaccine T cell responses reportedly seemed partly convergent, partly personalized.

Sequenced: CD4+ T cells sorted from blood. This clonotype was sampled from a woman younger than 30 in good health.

Here the CDR3 DNA reads TGCAGCTCCAGGGGGAATGGAGTTACAGATACGCAGTATTTT. It encodes CSSRGNGVTDTQYF. The rearrangement uses TRBV29-1 and TRBJ2-3, with TRBD1 matching over 7 bases. The V gene's germline CDR1 is SQVTM and CDR2 ANQGSEA. CDR3 size: 14 residues. V gave up 8 bases and J gave up 3 bases; unmatched junction bases: 11.